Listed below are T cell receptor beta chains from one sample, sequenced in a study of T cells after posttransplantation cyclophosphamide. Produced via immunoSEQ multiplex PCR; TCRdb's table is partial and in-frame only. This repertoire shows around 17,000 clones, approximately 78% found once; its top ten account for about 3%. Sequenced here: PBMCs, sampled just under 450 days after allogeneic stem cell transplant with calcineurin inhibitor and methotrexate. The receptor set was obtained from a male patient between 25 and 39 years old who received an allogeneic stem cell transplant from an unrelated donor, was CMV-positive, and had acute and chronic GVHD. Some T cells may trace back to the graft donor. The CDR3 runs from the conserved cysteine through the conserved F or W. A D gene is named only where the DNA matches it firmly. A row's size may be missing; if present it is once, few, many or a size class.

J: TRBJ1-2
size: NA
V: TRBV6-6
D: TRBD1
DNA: TGTGCCAGCAGTGACAGGGTTAACTATGGCTACACCTTC
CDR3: CASSDRVNYGYTF

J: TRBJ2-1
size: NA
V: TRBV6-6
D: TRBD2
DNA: TGTGCCAGCAGTGAGGGGCTAGCGGGAGGCTATGAGCAGTTCTTC
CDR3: CASSEGLAGGYEQFF

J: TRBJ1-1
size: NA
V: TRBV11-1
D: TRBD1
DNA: TGTGCCAGCAGCCCCTGGGACAGGGGTAAGACTGAAGCTTTCTTT
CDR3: CASSPWDRGKTEAFF

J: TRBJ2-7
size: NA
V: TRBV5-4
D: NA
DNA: TGCGCCAGCAGCCAAGACCGGGACACCGCCTGGGAGCAGTACTTC
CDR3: CASSQDRDTAWEQYF

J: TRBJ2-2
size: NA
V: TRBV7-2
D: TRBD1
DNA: TGTGCCAGCAGCCAGGACAGGGACCCCACCGGGGAGCTGTTTTTT
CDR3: CASSQDRDPTGELFF

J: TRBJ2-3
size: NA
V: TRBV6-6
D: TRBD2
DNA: TGTGCCAGCAGCTGGAGCGGGACCGGGACAGATACGCAGTATTTT
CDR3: CASSWSGTGTDTQYF

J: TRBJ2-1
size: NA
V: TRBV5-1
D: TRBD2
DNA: TGCGCCAGCAGTTTGACTAGCGGGGTCCACAATGAGCAGTTCTTC
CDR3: CASSLTSGVHNEQFF

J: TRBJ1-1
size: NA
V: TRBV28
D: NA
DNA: TGTGCCAGCACCCAGAACACTGAAGCTTTCTTT
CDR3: CASTQNTEAFF

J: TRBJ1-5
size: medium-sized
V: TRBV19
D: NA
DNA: TGTGCCAGTAGCGATCAGCCCCAGCATTTT
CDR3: CASSDQPQHF

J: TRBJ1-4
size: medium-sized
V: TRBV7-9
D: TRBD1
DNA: TGTGCCAGCAACCTGACAGGGGGCGATGAAAAACTGTTTTTT
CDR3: CASNLTGGDEKLFF

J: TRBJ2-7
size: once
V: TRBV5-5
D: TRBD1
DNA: TGTGCCAGCACGGAGCCCTCTCCAGGGGGCTTTACCTACGAGCAGTACTTC
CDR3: CASTEPSPGGFTYEQYF

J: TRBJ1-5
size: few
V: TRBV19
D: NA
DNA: TGTGCCAGTAGTATAGGCCAGTATCAGCCCCAGCATTTT
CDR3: CASSIGQYQPQHF

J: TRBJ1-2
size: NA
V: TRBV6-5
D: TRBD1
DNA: TGTGCCAGCAGTCCACAGGGGGCTGGTGGCTACACCTTC
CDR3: CASSPQGAGGYTF

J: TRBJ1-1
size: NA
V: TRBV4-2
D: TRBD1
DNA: TGTGCCAGCAGCCCTGGGACAGCAAACACTGAAGCTTTCTTT
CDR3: CASSPGTANTEAFF

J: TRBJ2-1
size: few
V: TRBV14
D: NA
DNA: TGTGCCAGCAGCCAACGCGGGGCCCTCAATGAGCAGTTCTTC
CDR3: CASSQRGALNEQFF

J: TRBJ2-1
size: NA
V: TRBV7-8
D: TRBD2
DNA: TGTGCCAGCAGCCCCCCGGGGAGGGAGGGTAATGAGCAGTTCTTC
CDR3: CASSPPGREGNEQFF

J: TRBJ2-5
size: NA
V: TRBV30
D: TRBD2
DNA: TGTGCCTGGAGTAGACTAGCGGGACCGCAGGAGACCCAGTACTTC
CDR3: CAWSRLAGPQETQYF

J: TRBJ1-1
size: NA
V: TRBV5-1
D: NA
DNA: TGCGTCAGCAGAAGGGGGGGGGACACTGAAGCTTTCTTT
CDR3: CVSRRGGDTEAFF